These 24 T cell receptor beta chains were sequenced from one sample in a study of metastatic and nonmetastatic thyroid tumors. Until they underwent thyroid surgery, no patient had received any treatment. With MiXCR, TCRdb called clones anew from the PCR reads. Among approximately 9,600 clones listed, approximately 32% were seen once. The sequenced sample consisted of tumor tissue. The receptors come from a female donor with papillary thyroid cancer or a benign thyroid nodule (not recorded which). Some clones in this sample may be carry-over from other donors' samples.

This chain joins TRBV4-3 and TRBJ1-3, with a weak D call TRBD1 (5 bases). V shed 1 base and J shed 0 bases, with 13 bases lying between them. Germline V gives CDR1 LGHNA, CDR2 YSLEER. The CDR3 is made up of 17 amino acids. Here the CDR3 reads CASSQVQGPSSGNTIYF. CDR3 sequence (DNA): TGCGCCAGCAGCCAAGTTCAGGGCCCGAGCTCTGGAAACACCATATATTTT.

As to this clone: The junction differs from germline at one of its ends, possibly a read error. The chain employs TRBV6-2 or TRBV6-3 and TRBJ1-1; D might be TRBD1 (6 bases). Looked up from germline, CDR1 is MNHEY and CDR2 is SVGEGT. The CDR3 totals 14 residues. The chain's CDR3 is CANSYATGNTEAFF. The CDR3 bases are TGTGCCAACAGTTACGCGACAGGTAACACTGAAGCTTTCTTT.

This clone is labeled as medium-sized. The chain couples TRBV19 to TRBJ1-5; D remains unclear. Germline assignment: CDR1 LNHDA and CDR2 SQIVND (reference sequence). There are 14 residues in the CDR3. Trimming left V 4 bases short and J 3 bases short, with 10 bases between. The CDR3 nucleotides are TGTGCCAGTAGTACCCAGTACTCCAATCAGCCCCAGCATTTT. It specifies CASSTQYSNQPQHF.

This clone was observed a few times. The chain uses TRBV12-3 or TRBV12-4 and TRBJ2-5; the match to TRBD2 covers 14 bases. Trimming took 5 bases from V and 5 from J; bases not matched to a gene: 13. This CDR3 has 18 amino acids. The CDR3 loop is CASSRVGLAGDPKETQYF. CDR3 in DNA: TGTGCCAGCAGTCGGGTGGGACTAGCGGGAGACCCCAAGGAGACCCAGTACTTC.

This clone was seen many times. Compared with germline, one end of the junction differs, possibly owing to a read error. The rearrangement uses TRBV7-9 and TRBJ2-1, with TRBD2 matching over 7 bases. Germline lookup yields CDR1 SEHNR and CDR2 FQNEAQ (reference sequence). This CDR3 region has 15 residues. This CDR3 reads CASSSSGNSYNEQSF. The CDR3 DNA follows: TGTGCCAGCAGCTCTAGCGGAAACTCCTACAATGAGCAGTCCTTC.

A note on this clone: At one of its ends the junction is not consistent with the germline gene, which may arise from a read error. The chain links TRBV7-6 to TRBJ2-1; tentative D call: TRBD2 (6 bases). The V gene's germline CDR1 is SGHVS and CDR2 FNYEAQ. The CDR3 runs to 16 residues. The CDR3 bases are TGTGCCAGCAGCCCGCTGGGGGGAACGTCCTACAATGATCAGTTCTTC. Translated: CASSPLGGTSYNDQFF.

Details on this clone: Compared with germline, one end of the junction differs, possibly owing to a read error. This chain joins TRBV6-5 and TRBJ1-1; D remains ambiguous. Germline loops: CDR1 MNHEY, CDR2 SVGAGI. This CDR3 spans 14 amino acids. CDR3 amino acids: CAGSYCSMNTEAFF. CDR3 DNA: TGTGCCGGCAGTTACTGTTCCATGAACACTGAAGCTTTCTTT.

This sequence joins TRBV4-1 and TRBJ2-7; possibly TRBD1 for D (6 bases). CDR1 is MGHRA and CDR2 is YSYEKL in the germline V gene. The CDR3 covers 13 residues. Trimming stripped 1 base from V and 2 bases from J, with 6 bases between. This CDR3 reads CASSQGQAYEQYF. The CDR3 nucleotides are TGCGCCAGCAGCCAAGGACAGGCCTACGAGCAGTACTTC.

This clone was detected ten times or more. V usage is TRBV11-3 and J usage is TRBJ2-3; the match to TRBD2 covers 13 bases. This CDR3 has 15 residues. Losses at the gene ends were 5 bases for V and 4 bases for J; bases not matched to a gene: 3. Germline-derived CDR1 and CDR2 are SGHNT and YENEEA. CDR3 nucleotide sequence: TGTGCCAGCAGCCGGACTAGCGGGAGTTCAGATACGCAGTATTTT. Amino acid sequence: CASSRTSGSSDTQYF.

The chain carries TRBV9 and TRBJ2-1, with D maybe TRBD2 (6 bases). V lost 2 bases, J lost 2 bases, and 11 bases lay in between. The CDR3 covers 15 residues. Germline V gene sequence: CDR1 SGDLS, CDR2 YYNGEE. This chain's CDR3 is CASSVASDTYNEQFF. In nucleotides, the CDR3 is TGTGCCAGCAGCGTTGCTAGCGACACCTACAATGAGCAGTTCTTC. The whole variable domain, filled in from reference TRBV9 and TRBJ2-1, reads DSGVTQTPKHLITATGQRVTLRCSPRSGDLSVYWYQQSLDQGLQFLIQYYNGEERAKGNILERFSAQQFPDLHSELNLSSLELGDSALYFCASSVASDTYNEQFFGPGTRLTVL.

This clone has just a few counts. The chain couples TRBV27 to TRBJ1-1; the D is unclear. The CDR3 totals 13 residues. Trimming stripped 2 bases from V and 1 base from J, with 5 bases between. The germline V gene encodes CDR1 MNHEY and CDR2 SMNVEV (reference sequence). CDR3 DNA sequence: TGTGCCAGCAGTTTACAAGGGAACACTGAAGCTTTCTTT. Residues: CASSLQGNTEAFF.

This clone is medium-sized in the sample. This chain links TRBV7-8 with TRBJ1-2, with D unclear. Germline CDR1 and CDR2: SGHVS and FQNEAQ. The germline V and J ends were trimmed by 8 bases and 2 bases, with 12 bases remaining between them. CDR3 length: 13 amino acids. The CDR3 region is CASGDNANYGYTF. DNA of the CDR3: TGTGCCAGCGGAGACAACGCCAACTATGGCTACACCTTC.

This clone was observed a handful of times. This may be a read error: a much more frequent sequence differs by one nucleotide. The CDR3 loop reads CASSPGTGVETQYF. The CDR3 nucleotides are TGTGCCAGTAGCCCCGGGACAGGGGTCGAGACCCAGTACTTC. The chain is built from TRBV19 and TRBJ2-5, with 10 bases lining up with TRBD1. The CDR3 totals 14 residues. V shed 6 bases and J 5 bases; nucleotides not matched to a gene: 6. In germline, CDR1 is LNHDA, CDR2 SQIVND (reference sequence).

This clone is judged medium-sized. CDR3: CASTSGQRELSYEQYF. The CDR3 DNA follows: TGTGCCAGTACCTCCGGGCAGCGGGAGCTCTCCTACGAGCAGTACTTC. V usage is TRBV19 and J usage is TRBJ2-7; 8 nucleotides line up with TRBD2. CDR1 LNHDA and CDR2 SQIVND come from the germline V gene (reference sequence). The CDR3 is 16 residues long. Trimming cost V 7 bases and J 0 bases; bases outside gene matches: 11.

Within the sample, this clone is medium-sized. The chain recombines TRBV6-1 with TRBJ2-7, with D hard to call. The germline V and J ends were trimmed by 9 bases and 0 bases, with 12 bases remaining between them. CDR1 and CDR2 (germline): MNHNS, SASEGT. This CDR3 comprises 13 residues. The CDR3 DNA follows: TGTGCCAGTAACCTCCGGACCTCCTACGAGCAGTACTTC. Translated, it gives CASNLRTSYEQYF.

The rearrangement uses TRBV7-2 and TRBJ2-7; D ambiguous. This CDR3 is built from 13 residues. V lost 2 bases, J lost 3 bases, and 8 bases lay in between. Germline V gene sequence: CDR1 SGHTA, CDR2 FQGNSA. CDR3 region: CASSLCGIYEQYF. DNA of the CDR3: TGTGCCAGCAGCTTATGTGGGATCTACGAGCAGTACTTC.

This clone is medium-sized. Other DNA sequences in this sample translate to the same CDR3. The rearrangement uses TRBV9 and TRBJ1-6, with 7 bases that match TRBD1. Germline V gene data show CDR1 as SGDLS and CDR2 as YYNGEE. The CDR3 has 15 residues. Germline trimming cut 4 bases from V and 7 bases from J; bases unmatched to any gene: 8. The DNA of the CDR3 is TGTGCCAGCAGCCCTAGACAGGGTCAGAATTCACCCCTCCACTTT. It yields the protein CASSPRQGQNSPLHF. Looking up the rest from reference TRBV9 and TRBJ1-6 gives the full variable domain: DSGVTQTPKHLITATGQRVTLRCSPRSGDLSVYWYQQSLDQGLQFLIQYYNGEERAKGNILERFSAQQFPDLHSELNLSSLELGDSALYFCASSPRQGQNSPLHFGNGTRLTVT.

In this sample, this clone turned up a few times. This clone may be a read error of a much larger clone one base away. The chain couples TRBV6-2 or TRBV6-3 to TRBJ2-7; 9 bases fit TRBD1. The CDR3 is made up of 13 amino acids. The J segment lost 6 bases and the V segment lost 4 bases, leaving 4 bases of the junction unmatched. The V gene's germline CDR1 is MNHEY and CDR2 SVGEGT. The CDR3 DNA sequence: TGTGCCAGCAGTTTTGGGACAGGGCCCGAGCAGTACTTC. This encodes CASSFGTGPEQYF.

This clone is termed medium-sized. The chain carries TRBV6-2 or TRBV6-3 and TRBJ2-3, with D uncertain. Between the trimmed V and J ends, which lost 0 bases and 5 bases, there was a span of 6 bases. This CDR3 is built from 13 residues. Germline-derived CDR1 and CDR2 are MNHEY and SVGEGT. CDR3 amino acids: CASSYSRGDTQYF. In nucleotides, the CDR3 is TGTGCCAGCAGTTACTCGAGAGGAGATACGCAGTATTTT.

V usage is TRBV6-1 and J usage is TRBJ2-5; TRBD1 matches 12 bases. Germline assignment: CDR1 MNHNS and CDR2 SASEGT. The V gene end was trimmed by 5 bases and the J gene end by 5 bases; junction bases not matched to a gene: 6. This CDR3 spans 15 amino acids. The CDR3: CASSPGTGGAETQYF. CDR3 sequence (DNA): TGTGCCAGCAGTCCCGGGACAGGGGGCGCGGAGACCCAGTACTTC.

The V call is TRBV6-2 or TRBV6-3, the J call TRBJ1-2; possible D gene TRBD1, 5 bases. This CDR3 is built from 14 residues. V dropped 5 bases and J dropped 5 bases, with 15 bases sitting between them. CDR1 MNHEY and CDR2 SVGEGT come from the germline V gene. CDR3 residues: CASSPEAGPYGYTF. The CDR3 nucleotides read TGTGCCAGCAGTCCCGAGGCGGGACCTTATGGCTACACCTTC.

The chain has TRBV9 and TRBJ2-7, with TRBD1 matching over 9 bases. This CDR3 comprises 15 residues. Germline V gene data show CDR1 as SGDLS and CDR2 as YYNGEE. J gave up 5 bases and V 2 bases, and 8 bases lay outside the gene matches. The CDR3 DNA is TGTGCCAGCAGCGTCTCGGGGACAGGGTACGACGAGCAGTACTTC. Protein: CASSVSGTGYDEQYF.

By sample share, this clone is medium-sized. The chain links TRBV20-1 to TRBJ2-7, with 7 bases aligning to TRBD2. The CDR3 sequence is 16 residues long. The V segment lost 6 bases and the J segment 0 bases; nucleotides outside the gene matches: 14. Looked up from germline, CDR1 is DFQATT and CDR2 is SNEGSKA (reference sequence). This CDR3 is CSATGGGTSHSYEQYF. The DNA of the CDR3 is TGCAGTGCCACAGGCGGGGGTACGAGTCACTCCTACGAGCAGTACTTC.

This clone was detected many times. A single base separates this from a much larger clone, so it may be a read error. Additional DNA sequences in this sample encode the identical CDR3. V usage is TRBV27 and J usage is TRBJ1-4; the D is unclear. Per germline, CDR1 MNHEY and CDR2 SMNVEV (reference sequence). The CDR3 extends over 15 amino acids. CDR3 bases: TGTGCCAGCAAGCGGGCCTCCGCAACTAATGAAAAGCTGTTTTTT. Translated: CASKRASATNEKLFF.